This entry lists 29 T cell receptor beta chains sequenced from one sample in a study of blood T cell repertoires in COVID-19. Sequencing was performed with immunoSEQ multiplex PCR; in TCRdb, only in-frame clones are kept and a portion is missing. The data hold 180,000 or so clones, with approximately 86% observed a single time. What was sequenced was peripheral blood. The receptors shown here come from a man in his 70s with acute or convalescent COVID-19.

This rearrangement joins TRBV6-2 or TRBV6-3 to TRBJ1-5; tentatively, D is TRBD1 (5 bases). Germline V gives CDR1 MNHEY, CDR2 SVGEGT. V lost 5 bases and J 3 bases, leaving 20 bases between the germline ends. The CDR3 loop spans 17 amino acids. The CDR3, as DNA: TGTGCCAGCAGTCGGGAGCCGGGGCGCGGTCCCAATCAGCCCCAGCATTTT. Translated, it gives CASSREPGRGPNQPQHF.

V gene TRBV28 combines with J gene TRBJ1-1, with 7 bases aligning to TRBD1. The CDR3 totals 15 residues. Germline CDR1 and CDR2: MDHEN and SYDVKM. The V segment lost 4 bases and the J segment 4 bases; nucleotides outside the gene matches: 9. The CDR3 reads CASSWRDRGVTEAFF. CDR3 bases: TGTGCCAGCAGTTGGCGGGACAGAGGGGTCACTGAAGCTTTCTTT.

The genes are TRBV6-6 and TRBJ1-6, with 8 bases fitting TRBD1. The CDR3 consists of 15 residues. V trimming: 2 bases; J trimming: 9 bases; junction bases outside the gene matches: 6. Per germline, CDR1 MNHNY and CDR2 SVGAGI (reference sequence). This chain's CDR3 is CASSYPQGAGSPLHF. In DNA form, the CDR3 reads TGTGCCAGCAGTTACCCTCAGGGGGCCGGTTCACCCCTCCACTTT.

The chain has TRBV19 and TRBJ1-2; D unclear. The CDR3 extends over 16 amino acids. Looked up from germline, CDR1 is LNHDA and CDR2 is SQIVND (reference sequence). V was pared by 4 bases and J by 4 bases, with 19 bases between. The DNA for the CDR3 is TGTGCCAGTAGTACCCCACTGGGGAGGGAGTCCTATGGCTACACCTTC. Amino acid sequence: CASSTPLGRESYGYTF.

The CDR3 reads CASSIRLQSYEQYF. The DNA for the CDR3 is TGTGCCAGTAGTATCCGATTGCAGTCCTACGAGCAGTACTTC. The chain links TRBV19 to TRBJ2-7; D is unclear. The CDR3 runs 14 residues. Germline values: CDR1 LNHDA, CDR2 SQIVND (reference sequence). Trimming took 3 bases from V and 1 from J, leaving 10 bases between them.

J is TRBJ1-2 and V is TRBV6-2 or TRBV6-3, with 7 bases identical to TRBD1. CDR1 MNHEY and CDR2 SVGEGT come from the germline V gene. CDR3 size: 15 residues. Trimming removed 2 bases from V and 3 bases from J; junction bases left unmatched: 6. DNA of the CDR3: TGTGCCAGCAGTTACACCTCACAGGGGTACTATGGCTACACCTTC. Amino acid sequence: CASSYTSQGYYGYTF.

This clone has just one count. The V gene is TRBV7-9, the J gene TRBJ2-3; 12 nucleotides align to TRBD2. V lost 3 bases to trimming and J lost 5 bases; unmatched junction nucleotides: 6. The germline CDR1 and CDR2 sequences are SEHNR and FQNEAQ (reference sequence). The CDR3 consists of 16 residues. CDR3 amino acids: CASSFLAGGPVDTQYF. CDR3 sequence (DNA): TGTGCCAGCAGCTTCCTAGCGGGAGGGCCGGTAGATACGCAGTATTTT. The full variable domain, in which reference TRBV7-9 and TRBJ2-3 provide the parts outside the CDR3, is DTGVSQNPRHKITKRGQNVTFRCDPISEHNRLYWYRQTLGQGPEFLTYFQNEAQLEKSRLLSDRFSAERPKGSFSTLEIQRTEQGDSAMYLCASSFLAGGPVDTQYFGPGTRLTVL.

This clone was recorded a few times. The chain is built from TRBV9 and TRBJ1-1; D remains ambiguous. Germline V lookup: CDR1 SGDLS, CDR2 YYNGEE. CDR3 length equals 14 residues. V was pared by 0 bases and J by 1 base, with 7 bases between. CDR3 nucleotides: TGTGCCAGCAGCGTAGCTCCTCGGAACACTGAAGCTTTCTTT. It is translated as CASSVAPRNTEAFF.

This chain joins TRBV4-2 and TRBJ2-7, with a weak D call TRBD2 (5 bases). Deletions cut 0 bases from V and 2 bases from J, with 11 bases between. In germline, CDR1 is LGHNA, CDR2 YNFKEQ. CDR3 length equals 15 residues. CDR3: CASSQERTGTYEQYF. CDR3 DNA sequence: TGTGCCAGCAGCCAAGAGCGGACGGGGACCTACGAGCAGTACTTC.

The V and J genes are TRBV28 and TRBJ2-5; TRBD1 aligns across 10 bases. The J segment lost 5 bases and the V segment lost 2 bases, leaving 5 bases of the junction unmatched. The CDR3 covers 15 residues. Germline CDR1 MDHEN, CDR2 SYDVKM. This chain's CDR3 is CASSLPTGGVETQYF. For the CDR3, the DNA is TGTGCCAGCAGTTTACCGACAGGGGGCGTGGAGACCCAGTACTTC.

In DNA, the CDR3 is TGTGCCAGCAGTTACCAAAGGAGGACAGATACGCAGTATTTT. Protein product: CASSYQRRTDTQYF. The rearrangement links TRBV28 to TRBJ2-3; D may be TRBD2 (5 bases). CDR3 length equals 14 residues. Trimming pared 4 bases from V and 3 bases from J, leaving 11 bases between. CDR1 is MDHEN and CDR2 is SYDVKM in the germline V gene.

The chain employs TRBV27 and TRBJ2-3, with D possibly being TRBD1 (5 bases). Trimming removed 7 bases at V and 8 bases at J, with 16 bases between. Germline CDR1 MNHEY, CDR2 SMNVEV (reference sequence). This CDR3 has 13 amino acids. The CDR3 DNA sequence: TGTGCCAGCAAGGACACCGGAACTTTTACGCAGTATTTT. As protein: CASKDTGTFTQYF.

The chain has TRBV10-3 and TRBJ1-2; 8 nucleotides align to TRBD1. Trimming took 8 bases from V and 4 from J; bases not matched to a gene: 0. Per germline, CDR1 ENHRY and CDR2 SYGVKD. There are 11 residues in the CDR3. For the CDR3, the DNA is TGTGCCATCGGGACAGGCTATGGCTACACCTTC. Translated, it gives CAIGTGYGYTF.

The chain couples TRBV4-2 to TRBJ2-3, with 9 bases aligning to TRBD2. Germline V CDR1 and CDR2: LGHNA, YNFKEQ. Trimming at V came to 3 bases and at J to 2 bases, leaving 3 bases not matched to a gene. This CDR3 has 15 amino acids. CDR3 sequence reads: CASSHSGGTTDTQYF. In DNA form, the CDR3 reads TGTGCCAGCAGCCATAGCGGGGGCACCACAGATACGCAGTATTTT.

The V call is TRBV20-1, the J call TRBJ2-1, with TRBD2 matching over 13 bases. Germline CDR1 DFQATT, CDR2 SNEGSKA (reference sequence). V dropped 3 bases and J dropped 3; count of bases not matched to a gene: 2. The CDR3 covers 15 residues. CDR3 nucleotide sequence: TGCAGTGCTAGTGGGACTAGCGGGGTCTACAATGAGCAGTTCTTC. It specifies CSASGTSGVYNEQFF.

This sequence joins TRBV11-2 and TRBJ2-3; 11 nucleotides match TRBD2. J lost 6 bases, V lost 3 bases, and 5 bases had no gene match. CDR3 size: 15 residues. Per the germline V gene, CDR1 is SGHAT and CDR2 is FQNNGV. As DNA, the CDR3 is TGTGCCAGCAGCTTTAGCGGGGGGGCCGGCGATACGCAGTATTTT. Its protein product is CASSFSGGAGDTQYF.

V and J are TRBV6-6 and TRBJ1-5, with D possibly being TRBD1 (6 bases). This CDR3 region has 12 residues. Trimming took off 7 bases at V and 5 bases at J, with 9 bases between the two ends. The V gene's germline CDR1 is MNHNY and CDR2 SVGAGI (reference sequence). DNA of the CDR3: TGTGCCAGCAAGGACAGAGATCAGCCCCAGCATTTT. As protein: CASKDRDQPQHF.

A few counts support this clone. This rearrangement joins TRBV9 to TRBJ2-7, with 11 bases that match TRBD2. CDR1 SGDLS and CDR2 YYNGEE come from the germline V gene. The CDR3 is made up of 14 amino acids. Trimming at V came to 4 bases and at J to 3 bases, leaving 3 bases not matched to a gene. The CDR3 reads CASSRGLAVYEQYF. The CDR3 nucleotides read TGTGCCAGCAGCCGGGGACTAGCGGTCTACGAGCAGTACTTC. The full variable domain, completed using reference TRBV9 and TRBJ2-7, is DSGVTQTPKHLITATGQRVTLRCSPRSGDLSVYWYQQSLDQGLQFLIQYYNGEERAKGNILERFSAQQFPDLHSELNLSSLELGDSALYFCASSRGLAVYEQYFGPGTRLTVT.

V and J are TRBV27 and TRBJ1-1; no firm D call. This CDR3 has 14 amino acids. V was pared by 8 bases and J by 1 base, with 14 bases between. CDR1 and CDR2 from the germline V gene are MNHEY and SMNVEV (reference sequence). Here the CDR3 DNA reads TGTGCCAGCCGTCCATGGGCGCGGAACACTGAAGCTTTCTTT. It yields the protein CASRPWARNTEAFF.

The V call is TRBV9, the J call TRBJ2-5; the D gene is possibly TRBD2 (5 bases). Trimming left V 4 bases short and J 2 bases short, with 12 bases between. The CDR3 runs to 14 residues. Germline CDR1 SGDLS, CDR2 YYNGEE. Here the CDR3 DNA reads TGTGCCAGCAGCCCAGGACTGTTACAAGAGACCCAGTACTTC. Protein: CASSPGLLQETQYF.

The genes are TRBV2 and TRBJ1-4; maybe TRBD1 (5 bases). V was shortened by 1 base and J by 13 bases, with 7 bases between the two germline ends. Germline assignment: CDR1 SNHLY and CDR2 FYNNEI. There are 11 residues in the CDR3. CDR3 sequence reads: CASSEGTLLFF. In DNA, the CDR3 is TGTGCCAGCAGTGAAGGGACATTACTGTTTTTT.

The rearrangement uses TRBV20-1 and TRBJ2-5; 11 bases map to TRBD2. Germline CDR1 and CDR2: DFQATT and SNEGSKA (reference sequence). The CDR3 runs to 14 residues. The junction had 5 bases not matched to a gene; V was cut back by 3 bases and J by 5 bases. The CDR3 sequence is CSASLAGGFETQYF. The CDR3 bases are TGCAGTGCTAGTTTAGCGGGGGGGTTTGAGACCCAGTACTTC.

This clone occurred once. This chain joins TRBV10-3 and TRBJ2-7; possible D gene TRBD2, 7 bases. Trimming removed 0 bases from V and 2 bases from J, with 11 bases in between. Germline V gives CDR1 ENHRY, CDR2 SYGVKD. CDR3 length equals 15 residues. CDR3 bases: TGTGCCATCAGTGAGTCGGGGGCGGGAGCCTACGAGCAGTACTTC. Translation gives CAISESGAGAYEQYF.

The V and J genes are TRBV11-3 and TRBJ2-1, with 7 bases aligning to TRBD2. CDR1 is SGHNT and CDR2 is YENEEA in the germline V gene. CDR3 size: 15 residues. V dropped 1 base and J dropped 5; count of bases not matched to a gene: 5. CDR3 bases: TGTGCCAGCAGCTTAGGGCTAGCGGACGACAATGAGCAGTTCTTC. Encoded protein: CASSLGLADDNEQFF.

The chain uses TRBV5-1 and TRBJ2-1, with TRBD1 identical over 7 bases. The CDR3 runs to 16 residues. J gave up 5 bases and V 1 base, and 9 bases lay outside the gene matches. The V gene's germline CDR1 is SGHRS and CDR2 YFSETQ. The CDR3 coding sequence is TGCGCCAGCAGCTTGCTGACAGGGTCACATAACAATGAGCAGTTCTTC. Translating gives CASSLLTGSHNNEQFF. The full variable domain, rest sourced from reference TRBV5-1 and TRBJ2-1, is KAGVTQTPRYLIKTRGQQVTLSCSPISGHRSVSWYQQTPGQGLQFLFEYFSETQRNKGNFPGRFSGRQFSNSRSEMNVSTLELGDSALYLCASSLLTGSHNNEQFFGPGTRLTVL.

CDR3 coding DNA: TGTGCCACCAGTGATTTGTCGGGTCTGGATGGCTACACCTTC. Its translation: CATSDLSGLDGYTF. V and J are TRBV24-1 and TRBJ1-2; D ambiguous. The ends were cut back, 0 bases at V and 6 bases at J, with 10 bases in the middle. The CDR3 has 14 residues. Germline V lookup: CDR1 KGHDR, CDR2 SFDVKD.

This clone was seen a handful of times. The V call is TRBV5-1, the J call TRBJ1-5; D uncertain. V was clipped by 0 bases and J by 9 bases, with 13 bases between them. From germline, CDR1 is SGHRS and CDR2 YFSETQ. The CDR3 is made up of 14 amino acids. The CDR3 region is CASSLDNSWPPQHF. Here the CDR3 DNA reads TGCGCCAGCAGCTTGGATAACAGCTGGCCGCCCCAGCATTTT. The complete variable domain, with remaining parts taken from reference TRBV5-1 and TRBJ1-5, reads KAGVTQTPRYLIKTRGQQVTLSCSPISGHRSVSWYQQTPGQGLQFLFEYFSETQRNKGNFPGRFSGRQFSNSRSEMNVSTLELGDSALYLCASSLDNSWPPQHFGDGTRLSIL.

The chain recombines TRBV6-5 with TRBJ1-2; D is unresolved. The CDR3 covers 12 residues. V gave up 5 bases and J gave up 4 bases, with 8 bases separating them. The germline gives CDR1 MNHEY, CDR2 SVGAGI. DNA of the CDR3: TGTGCCAGCAGTCAAAATCCCTATGGCTACACCTTC. This translates into CASSQNPYGYTF.

The chain employs TRBV3-1 (or the pseudogene TRBV3-2) and TRBJ1-2; D unclear. The CDR3 is 16 amino acids. V was shortened by 4 bases and J by 1 base, with 16 bases between the two germline ends. The germline gives CDR1 LGHDT, CDR2 YNNKEL (reference sequence). The CDR3 DNA reads as TGTGCCAGCAGCCCTTCCCCGTCCAGAAGTAACTATGGCTACACCTTC. It translates to CASSPSPSRSNYGYTF.